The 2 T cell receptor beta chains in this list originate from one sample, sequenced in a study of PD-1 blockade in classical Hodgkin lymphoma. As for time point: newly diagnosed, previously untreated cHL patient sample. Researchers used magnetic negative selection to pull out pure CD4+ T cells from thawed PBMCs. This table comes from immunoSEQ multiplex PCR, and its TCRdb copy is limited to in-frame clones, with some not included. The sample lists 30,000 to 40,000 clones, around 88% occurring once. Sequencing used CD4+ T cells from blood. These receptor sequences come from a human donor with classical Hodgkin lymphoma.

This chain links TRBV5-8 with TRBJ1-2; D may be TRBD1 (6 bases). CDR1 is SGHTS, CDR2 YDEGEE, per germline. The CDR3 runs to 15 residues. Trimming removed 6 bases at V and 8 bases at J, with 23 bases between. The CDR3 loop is CASKILWTVGPGYTF. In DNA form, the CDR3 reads TGTGCCAGCAAGATCCTTTGGACAGTTGGGCCCGGCTACACCTTC.

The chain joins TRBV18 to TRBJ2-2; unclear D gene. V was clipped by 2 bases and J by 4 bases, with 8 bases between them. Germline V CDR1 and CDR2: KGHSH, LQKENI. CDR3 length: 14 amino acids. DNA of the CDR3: TGTGCCAGCTCACCAGGTGTCGGCACCGGGGAGCTGTTTTTT. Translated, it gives CASSPGVGTGELFF.